A single sample gave rise to the 19 T cell receptor beta chains below, sequenced in a study of control samples from healthy donors and cancer patients. Only in-frame clones appear in the TCRdb table, and some are missing; sequencing was by immunoSEQ multiplex PCR. The sample has over 60,000 clones, over 85% seen once. The specimen sequenced was PBMCs. The receptor set was obtained from a woman in her sixties with head and neck cancer.

This clone has only one observation. V and J are TRBV6-6 and TRBJ2-1, with 10 nucleotides matching TRBD1. The V and J ends lost 2 bases and 3 bases, in that order; junction bases with no gene match: 1. The germline CDR1 and CDR2 sequences are MNHNY and SVGAGI (reference sequence). The CDR3 is 15 amino acids. CDR3 sequence reads: CASSYGTGDYNEQFF. CDR3 sequence (DNA): TGTGCCAGCAGTTACGGGACAGGGGACTACAATGAGCAGTTCTTC.

The chain has TRBV28 and TRBJ1-2; no reliable D call. Trimming cost V 4 bases and J 1 base, with 10 bases left between them. Germline V gives CDR1 MDHEN, CDR2 SYDVKM. CDR3 length equals 14 residues. The CDR3 bases are TGTGCCAGCAGTTCCTCCCCCCTTAACTATGGCTACACCTTC. Translating it yields CASSSSPLNYGYTF.

The chain links TRBV7-3 to TRBJ2-1; D possibly corresponds to TRBD2 (6 bases). The CDR3 has 14 residues. Germline V gene lookup returns CDR1 SGHTA and CDR2 FQGTGA. The ends were cut back, 5 bases at V and 4 bases at J, with 12 bases in the middle. CDR3 loop: CASSQGLVYNEQFF. The CDR3 DNA reads as TGTGCCAGCAGCCAGGGACTCGTATACAATGAGCAGTTCTTC.

The CDR3 sequence is CASRNNAALKETQYF. CDR3 in DNA: TGTGCCAGCAGGAATAATGCCGCCCTCAAAGAGACCCAGTACTTC. V is TRBV7-2 and J is TRBJ2-5; D is ambiguous. Trimming removed 6 bases at V and 3 bases at J, with 17 bases between. Per the germline V gene, CDR1 is SGHTA and CDR2 is FQGNSA. The CDR3 is 15 residues long.

The J gene is TRBJ2-3, the V gene TRBV11-3, with a possible D match to TRBD2 (6 bases). The CDR3 loop spans 17 amino acids. The germline V gene encodes CDR1 SGHNT and CDR2 YENEEA. Trimming shortened V by 1 base and J by 0 bases, and 14 bases separated the two germline ends. The CDR3 reads CASSLGGSGPSTDTQYF. DNA for the CDR3: TGTGCCAGCAGCTTAGGGGGGAGCGGGCCGAGCACAGATACGCAGTATTTT.

This chain links TRBV29-1 with TRBJ1-2; a possible D gene is TRBD1 (6 bases). CDR1 is SQVTM and CDR2 is ANQGSEA in the germline V gene. CDR3 size: 13 residues. Trimming removed 8 bases from V and 0 bases from J, with 13 bases in between. CDR3 sequence: CSIRTAANYGYTF. The CDR3 DNA follows: TGCAGCATCCGGACAGCGGCTAACTATGGCTACACCTTC.

This chain uses TRBV5-5 with TRBJ2-2; the D gene is possibly TRBD1 (9 bases). The CDR3 consists of 17 residues. The V end was cut by 3 bases, the J end by 6 bases, with 21 bases between. The germline V gene encodes CDR1 SGHKS and CDR2 YYEKEE (reference sequence). CDR3 region: CASSYGTGRAGAGELFF. CDR3 bases: TGTGCCAGCAGCTACGGGACAGGGCGAGCGGGAGCCGGGGAGCTGTTTTTT.

The chain uses TRBV14 and TRBJ2-1; D not resolved. V was clipped by 4 bases and J by 1 base, with 5 bases between them. The CDR3 totals 13 residues. CDR1 is SGHDN, CDR2 FVKESK, per germline. CDR3 loop: CASSRSSYNEQFF. The CDR3 DNA reads TGTGCCAGCAGCCGCTCTTCCTACAATGAGCAGTTCTTC.

The gene calls are TRBV29-1 and TRBJ2-1, with 13 bases fitting TRBD2. The germline gives CDR1 SQVTM, CDR2 ANQGSEA. V shed 7 bases and J 9 bases; nucleotides not matched to a gene: 9. The CDR3 covers 14 residues. CDR3 residues: CSAVGTSGKAEQFF. As DNA, the CDR3 is TGCAGCGCGGTTGGGACTAGCGGGAAGGCTGAGCAGTTCTTC.

The V call is TRBV6-6, the J call TRBJ1-4, with D unresolved. V was pared by 5 bases and J by 0 bases, with 10 bases between. The CDR3 spans 15 residues. The germline V gene encodes CDR1 MNHNY and CDR2 SVGAGI (reference sequence). The CDR3 nucleotides read TGTGCCAGCAGTATGGACGGTGCAACTAATGAAAAACTGTTTTTT. Amino acids: CASSMDGATNEKLFF.

The chain has TRBV29-1 and TRBJ2-2, with D possibly matching TRBD1 (5 bases). CDR1 is SQVTM and CDR2 is ANQGSEA in the germline V gene. V lost 4 bases and J lost 3, with 15 bases in between. The CDR3 has 15 residues. The CDR3 region is CSVVVGRADTGELFF. CDR3 DNA: TGCAGCGTTGTCGTGGGCAGGGCTGACACCGGGGAGCTGTTTTTT.

The chain recombines TRBV6-5 with TRBJ1-4, with 7 bases lining up with TRBD1. J lost 8 bases, V lost 3 bases, and 6 bases had no gene match. The CDR3 consists of 14 residues. The germline V gene has CDR1 MNHEY and CDR2 SVGAGI. The CDR3 DNA reads TGTGCCAGCAGTTATGGGAGGGGGCACGAAAAACTGTTTTTT. Translated: CASSYGRGHEKLFF.

The V gene is TRBV19, the J gene TRBJ2-6, with a possible D match to TRBD1 (6 bases). CDR3 size: 19 residues. Germline V gene sequence: CDR1 LNHDA, CDR2 SQIVND (reference sequence). V was pared by 4 bases and J by 0 bases, with 19 bases between. In DNA form, the CDR3 reads TGTGCCAGTAGTACGCAAAGACAGTCAGGGGACTCTGGGGCCAACGTCCTGACTTTC. Protein: CASSTQRQSGDSGANVLTF.

This clone was recorded once. DNA for the CDR3: TGTGCCAGCAGTTCGGGCAGACAGGGCCCTAACTATGGCTACACCTTC. The encoded protein is CASSSGRQGPNYGYTF. This chain uses TRBV6-5 with TRBJ1-2; 7 bases match TRBD1. V shed 4 bases, J shed 0 bases, and the junction held 8 bases outside the gene matches. CDR1 is MNHEY, CDR2 SVGAGI, per germline. The CDR3 extends over 16 amino acids.

The V gene is TRBV5-1, the J gene TRBJ2-4; D unresolved. CDR1 SGHRS and CDR2 YFSETQ come from the germline V gene. CDR3 length: 16 residues. The V end lost 2 bases, the J end lost 7 bases, and 19 bases lay between the germline ends. CDR3 amino acids: CASSLGPMVGQNIQYF. The CDR3 nucleotides are TGCGCCAGCAGCTTAGGGCCGATGGTCGGTCAGAACATTCAGTACTTC.

The genes are TRBV27 and TRBJ1-2; the match to TRBD1 covers 7 bases. Germline V gene data show CDR1 as MNHEY and CDR2 as SMNVEV (reference sequence). Losses at the gene ends were 2 bases for V and 7 bases for J; bases not matched to a gene: 10. This CDR3 region has 15 residues. The CDR3 reads CASSLLGGEGAGYTF. CDR3 in DNA: TGTGCCAGCAGTTTACTTGGCGGGGAGGGGGCTGGCTACACCTTC.

The DNA for the CDR3 is TGTGCCAGCAGCCGCGGGACTAGCGGGAGATCGTCCTACGAGCAGTACTTC. Its translation is CASSRGTSGRSSYEQYF. The chain combines TRBV5-4 with TRBJ2-7, with 14 bases fitting TRBD2. This CDR3 region has 17 residues. Germline values: CDR1 SGHNT, CDR2 YYREEE (reference sequence). V gave up 4 bases and J gave up 1 base; unmatched junction bases: 7.

The genes are TRBV6-6 and TRBJ2-2; 8 bases map to TRBD2. The CDR3 is 16 residues long. V trimming: 5 bases; J trimming: 4 bases; junction bases outside the gene matches: 9. Germline V gives CDR1 MNHNY, CDR2 SVGAGI (reference sequence). The CDR3 sequence is CASSPRGGPSTGELFF. The CDR3 region has the DNA TGTGCCAGCAGTCCCCGGGGGGGGCCCTCCACCGGGGAGCTGTTTTTT.

The J gene is TRBJ2-2, the V gene TRBV5-4; 13 nucleotides agree with TRBD2. Germline CDR1 reads SGHNT; CDR2 reads YYREEE (reference sequence). Unmatched junction bases numbered 1, after V lost 3 bases and J lost 5 bases. CDR3 length: 15 amino acids. This CDR3 reads CASSSGLAGTGELFF. For the CDR3, the DNA is TGTGCCAGCAGCTCGGGACTAGCGGGAACCGGGGAGCTGTTTTTT.